This T cell receptor (beta chain) emerged from a study of cytomegalovirus exposure and HLA in healthy donors. Study-level results: Exclusion applied to some V segments, including TRBV6-2 and TRBV6-3, as they were indistinguishable. Presence/absence comparisons presumed near-even sequencing depth among donors.

A remark on this clone: Its target is not known.

Primers for the PCR totalled 60 Vbeta and 13 Jbeta. Measured with immunoSEQ multiplex PCR; TCRdb has only the in-frame clones, and not every one. The table has more than 95,000 clones, about 10% seen once. The CDR3 totals 16 residues. CDR1 is SGHVS and CDR2 is FQNEAQ in the germline V gene. J lost 4 bases, V lost 0 bases, and 8 bases had no gene match. The genes are TRBV7-8 and TRBJ2-7; 8 bases line up with TRBD1. This sequence was found in a man aged 30 to 39 in good health and CMV-seronegative. Sequenced sample: PBMCs. The CDR3 region is CASSLAAAGGRYEQYF. The CDR3 nucleotides read TGTGCCAGCAGCTTAGCGGCGGCAGGGGGCCGGTACGAGCAGTACTTC.